Sequencing of this T cell receptor beta chain was carried out in a study of response to subunit inactivated influenza vaccine. Study-level points and caveats: Each seasonal influenza vaccination, the authors suggested, recruits few new T cells.

As regards this clonotype: Its antigen is unidentified.

This CDR3 contains 14 residues. Germline CDR1 MNHNS, CDR2 SASEGT. V dropped 6 bases and J dropped 6 bases, with 18 bases sitting between them. MiXCR, applied by TCRdb to the RT-PCR reads, yields one record per CDR3 protein. The sample shows about 480,000 distinct CDR3 sequences, roughly 23% of them seen only once. This TCR came from a man over 45 who received an inactivated influenza vaccine. This material consisted of CD4+ T cells sorted from PBMCs, taken around 5 days after vaccination. The rearrangement uses TRBV6-1 and TRBJ2-7; no reliable D call. CDR3 bases: TGTGCCAGCAGGCTCACTCCTTGGGGTGTCGAGCAGTACTTC. Amino acid sequence: CASRLTPWGVEQYF.